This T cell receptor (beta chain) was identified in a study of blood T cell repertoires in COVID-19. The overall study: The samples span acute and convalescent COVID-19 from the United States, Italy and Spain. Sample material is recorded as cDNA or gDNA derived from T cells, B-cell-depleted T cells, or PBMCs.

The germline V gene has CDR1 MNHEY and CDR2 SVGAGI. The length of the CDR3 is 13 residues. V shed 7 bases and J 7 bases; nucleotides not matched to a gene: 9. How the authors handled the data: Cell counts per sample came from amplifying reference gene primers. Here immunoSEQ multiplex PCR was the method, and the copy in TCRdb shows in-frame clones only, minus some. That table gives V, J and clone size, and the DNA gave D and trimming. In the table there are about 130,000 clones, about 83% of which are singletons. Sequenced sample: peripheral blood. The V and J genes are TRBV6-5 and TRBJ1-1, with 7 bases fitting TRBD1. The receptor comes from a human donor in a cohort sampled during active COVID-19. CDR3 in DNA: TGTGCCAGCACCTTACAGGGGCCGGGTGAAGCTTTCTTT. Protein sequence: CASTLQGPGEAFF.